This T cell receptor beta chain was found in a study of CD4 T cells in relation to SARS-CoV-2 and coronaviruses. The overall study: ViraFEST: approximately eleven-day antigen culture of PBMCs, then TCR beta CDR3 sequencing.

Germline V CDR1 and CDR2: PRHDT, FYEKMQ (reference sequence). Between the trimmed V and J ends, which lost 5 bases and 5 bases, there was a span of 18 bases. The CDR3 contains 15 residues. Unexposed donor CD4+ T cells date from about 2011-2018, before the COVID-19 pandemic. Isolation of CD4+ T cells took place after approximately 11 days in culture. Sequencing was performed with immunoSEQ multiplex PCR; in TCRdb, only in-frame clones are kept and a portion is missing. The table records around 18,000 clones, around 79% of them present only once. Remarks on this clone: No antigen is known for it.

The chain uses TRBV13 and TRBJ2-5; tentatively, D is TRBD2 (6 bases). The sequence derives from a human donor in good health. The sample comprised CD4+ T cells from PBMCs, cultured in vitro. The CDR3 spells CASSIRSGQRETQYF. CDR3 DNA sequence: TGTGCCAGCAGCATACGGAGCGGGCAGAGGGAGACCCAGTACTTC.